Included here is one T cell receptor (beta chain) sequence, with context. The antigen remains unidentified. A read error likely explains this, since a far larger clone differs by one base. Lacking the conserved final phenylalanine or tryptophan, this CDR3 likely reflects a read error. Time point noted: persistent/refractory GD, antithyroid drugs over 5 years with positive TRAb. RNA from PBMCs was the source of the TCR library. The authors built TCR beta libraries using iRepertoire HTBI primers and Arm-PCR of CDR3 regions. TCRdb recomputed calls from the multiplex PCR reads with MiXCR, one row per CDR3 protein. In the table there are about 470,000 distinct CDR3 sequences, 20% of which are singletons. This sample is part of a study of regulatory T cells in long-lasting Graves disease. The germline CDR1 and CDR2 sequences are SGHTA and FQGNSA. The germline V and J ends were trimmed by 5 bases and 1 base, with 5 bases remaining between them. The CDR3 contains 12 residues.

Findings and caveats of the study: It was peripheral blood alone, not thyroid tissue, that was studied. TRBV28 was favored in persistent disease, as were TRBJ1-2 and TRBJ2-5.

The chain links TRBV7-2 to TRBJ1-1, with D unclear. The sequence was obtained from a female donor with Graves disease. Sequencing used peripheral blood mononuclear cells (PBMCs), obtained when the disease was refractory, from a patient treated with antithyroid drugs. The CDR3 reads CASSPANTEAFL. As DNA, the CDR3 is TGTGCCAGCAGCCCGGCGAACACTGAAGCTTTCCTT.